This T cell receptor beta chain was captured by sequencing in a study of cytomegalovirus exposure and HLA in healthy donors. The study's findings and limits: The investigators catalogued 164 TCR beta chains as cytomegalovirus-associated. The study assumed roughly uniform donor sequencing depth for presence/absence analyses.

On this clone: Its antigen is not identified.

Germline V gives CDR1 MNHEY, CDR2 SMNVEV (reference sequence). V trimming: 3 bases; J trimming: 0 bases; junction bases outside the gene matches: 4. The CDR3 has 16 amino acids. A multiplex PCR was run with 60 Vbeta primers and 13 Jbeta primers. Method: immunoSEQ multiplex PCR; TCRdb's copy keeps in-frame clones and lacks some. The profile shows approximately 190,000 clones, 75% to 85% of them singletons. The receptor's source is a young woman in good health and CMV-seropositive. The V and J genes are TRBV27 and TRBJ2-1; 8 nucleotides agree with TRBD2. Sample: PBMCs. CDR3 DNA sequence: TGTGCCAGCAGTTTCGGGACTAGAGGCTCCTACAATGAGCAGTTCTTC. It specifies CASSFGTRGSYNEQFF.